This T cell receptor beta chain is from a study of blood T cell repertoires in COVID-19 (dated by TCRdb to about 2020). For the study in its entirety: Collaborator samples came from the United States, Italy and Spain and covered acute and convalescent phases of COVID-19. The prospective study material was composed of cDNA or gDNA derived from T cells, B-cell-depleted T cells, or PBMCs. The dataset comprised deeply sampled blood TCRbeta repertoires from subjects exposed to, actively infected with, or recovered from COVID-19. The repertoires were made available in a free public database intended to serve as a resource for research on the immune response to SARS-CoV-2. Samples came from the ongoing ImmuneRACE study (first 160 participants) plus 1,254 subjects from 6 global collaborators. The sample metadata nearly always contained a de-identified subject ID, COVID-19 status, age in years and sex. Where HLA class I and class II types were available, the types were taken from metadata supplied by the sample provider, not from assay-based typing. Study-wide findings and limitations: Clinical and demographic metadata were provided uncurated, with the amount varying by source and participant.

Participants in the prospective study were aged roughly 18 to 90 years, lived in 24 United States geographic areas, and enrolled through a virtual design. In the prospective study, cohorts were assigned on the basis of participant-reported clinical history obtained from a screening survey and a study questionnaire. Each participant in the prospective study had whole blood, serum and a nasopharyngeal or oropharyngeal swab collected by mobile phlebotomists. Prospective study participants could optionally give additional blood draws and questionnaires over a roughly 2-month period. Before DNA extraction, blood samples from the prospective study were shipped at room temperature or frozen. As concerns this clone: It has no known antigen specificity. No qualities accompany the bases; no much larger clone lies one base away.

The immunoSEQ Assay, a bias-controlled multiplex PCR, was used to amplify TCRbeta CDR3 regions from genomic DNA. The published analysis was carried out like this. Within the assay, amplification of reference gene primers was used to estimate how many nucleated cells each sample contained. To quantify the absolute abundance of each unique TCRbeta CDR3 rearrangement, sequence reads were collapsed and filtered. Productive Simpson clonality was computed per sample as the square root of Simpson's diversity index over productive rearrangements. The source is immuneACCESS, and TCRdb retained only in-frame sequences with V and J called. Part of the clones is not carried over; for the studies checked, unresolved V genes explain less than half of this, and the remainder is unexplained. V and J calls and clone size are given by that table; D and trimming were obtained from the DNA. For this sample there are hundreds of thousands of clones; 80% appear just once. The ten top clones hold 3.5% to 4.5% of the sample.

This sequence originates from a man aged 25-45 years with acute COVID-19. Sequencing was carried out using PBMCs or T cells enriched from blood (not recorded which).

CDR3 sequence: CASSEPLQFTAFF. The nucleotides are TGTGCCAGCAGTGAACCATTACAGTTCACAGCTTTCTTT. In this chain, TRBV25-1 is recombined with TRBJ1-1; the D gene assignment is ambiguous. V drops 2 bases and J drops 10 bases, leaving 14 bases in between. The germline V gene gives CDR1 as MGHDK and CDR2 as SYGVNS. From the cysteine through the phenylalanine, the CDR3 covers 13 amino acids. CDR3 DNA only is kept here, 39 bases in frame from base 1.